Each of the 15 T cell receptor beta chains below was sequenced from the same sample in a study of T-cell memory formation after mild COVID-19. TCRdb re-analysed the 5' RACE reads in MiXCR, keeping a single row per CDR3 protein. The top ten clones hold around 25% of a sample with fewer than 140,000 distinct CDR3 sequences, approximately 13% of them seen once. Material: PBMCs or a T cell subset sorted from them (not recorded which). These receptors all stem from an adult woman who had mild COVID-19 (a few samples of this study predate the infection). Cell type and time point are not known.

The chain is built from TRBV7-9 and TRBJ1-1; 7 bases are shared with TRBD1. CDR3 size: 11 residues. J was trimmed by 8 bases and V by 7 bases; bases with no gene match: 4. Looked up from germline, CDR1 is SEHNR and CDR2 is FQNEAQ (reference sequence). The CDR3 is CASKTGAEAFF. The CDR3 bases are TGTGCCAGCAAAACAGGGGCCGAAGCTTTCTTT.

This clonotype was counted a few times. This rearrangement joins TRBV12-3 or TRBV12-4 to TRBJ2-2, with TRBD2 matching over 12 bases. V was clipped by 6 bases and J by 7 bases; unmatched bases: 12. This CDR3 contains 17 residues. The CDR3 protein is CASSPRVSGLAGGELFF. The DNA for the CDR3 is TGTGCCAGCAGCCCAAGAGTTTCGGGACTAGCGGGCGGGGAGCTGTTTTTT.

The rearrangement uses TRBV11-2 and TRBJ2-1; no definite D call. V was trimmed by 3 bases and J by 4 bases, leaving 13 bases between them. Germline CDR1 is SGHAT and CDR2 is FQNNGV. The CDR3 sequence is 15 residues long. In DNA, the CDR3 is TGTGCCAGCAGCTTGACGATCCCACTATACAATGAGCAGTTCTTC. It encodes CASSLTIPLYNEQFF.

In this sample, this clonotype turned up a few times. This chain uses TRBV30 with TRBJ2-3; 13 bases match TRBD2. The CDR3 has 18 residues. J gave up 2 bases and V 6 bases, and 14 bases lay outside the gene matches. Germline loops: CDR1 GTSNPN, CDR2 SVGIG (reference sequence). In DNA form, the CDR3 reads TGTGCCTGCACCCCGGGGACTAGCGGGATTTATCTCACAGATACGCAGTATTTT. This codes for CACTPGTSGIYLTDTQYF.

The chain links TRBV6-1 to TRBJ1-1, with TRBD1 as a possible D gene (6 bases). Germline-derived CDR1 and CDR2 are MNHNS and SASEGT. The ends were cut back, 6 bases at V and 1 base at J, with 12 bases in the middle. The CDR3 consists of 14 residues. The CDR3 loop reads CASRYRDWNTEAFF. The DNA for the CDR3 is TGTGCCAGCAGGTACAGGGATTGGAACACTGAAGCTTTCTTT.

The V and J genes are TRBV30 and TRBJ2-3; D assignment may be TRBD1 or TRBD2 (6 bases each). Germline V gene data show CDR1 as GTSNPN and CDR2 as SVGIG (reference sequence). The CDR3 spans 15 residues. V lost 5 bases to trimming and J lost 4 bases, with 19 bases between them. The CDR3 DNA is TGTGCCTGGGGGGGCGGGGACATAGGCGCAGATACGCAGTATTTT. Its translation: CAWGGGDIGADTQYF.

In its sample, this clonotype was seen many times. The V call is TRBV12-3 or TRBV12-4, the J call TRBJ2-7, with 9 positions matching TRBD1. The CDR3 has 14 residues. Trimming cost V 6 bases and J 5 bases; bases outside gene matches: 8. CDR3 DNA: TGTGCCAGCAGGTTGACAGGGGGAGGAGACGAGCAGTACTTC. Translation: CASRLTGGGDEQYF.

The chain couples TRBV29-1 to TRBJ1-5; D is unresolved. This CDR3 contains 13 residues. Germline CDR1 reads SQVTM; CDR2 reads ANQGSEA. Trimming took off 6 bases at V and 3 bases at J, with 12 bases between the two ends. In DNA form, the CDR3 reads TGCAGCGTATCAGGACGGTTCAATCAGCCCCAGCATTTT. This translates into CSVSGRFNQPQHF.

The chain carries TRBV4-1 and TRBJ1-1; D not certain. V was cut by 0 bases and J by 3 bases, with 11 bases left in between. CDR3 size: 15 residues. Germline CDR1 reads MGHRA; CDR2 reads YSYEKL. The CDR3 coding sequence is TGCGCCAGCAGCCAAGATCCCGGGGTTGACACTGAAGCTTTCTTT. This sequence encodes CASSQDPGVDTEAFF.

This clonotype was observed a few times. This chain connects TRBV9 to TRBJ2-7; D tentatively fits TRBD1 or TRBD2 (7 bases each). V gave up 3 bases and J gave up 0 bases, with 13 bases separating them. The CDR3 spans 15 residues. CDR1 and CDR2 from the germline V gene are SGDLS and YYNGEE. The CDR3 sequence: CASSGQGGSSYEQYF. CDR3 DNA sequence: TGTGCCAGCAGCGGCCAGGGGGGGTCCTCCTACGAGCAGTACTTC. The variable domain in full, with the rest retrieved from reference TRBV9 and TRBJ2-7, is DSGVTQTPKHLITATGQRVTLRCSPRSGDLSVYWYQQSLDQGLQFLIQYYNGEERAKGNILERFSAQQFPDLHSELNLSSLELGDSALYFCASSGQGGSSYEQYFGPGTRLTVT.

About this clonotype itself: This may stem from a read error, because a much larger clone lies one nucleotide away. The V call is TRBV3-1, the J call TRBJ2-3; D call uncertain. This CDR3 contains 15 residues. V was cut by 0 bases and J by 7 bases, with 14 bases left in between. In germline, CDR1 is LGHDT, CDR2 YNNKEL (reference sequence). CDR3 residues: CASSQDLVSSNTQYF. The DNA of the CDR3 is TGTGCCAGCAGCCAAGACTTAGTCTCATCCAATACGCAGTATTTT.

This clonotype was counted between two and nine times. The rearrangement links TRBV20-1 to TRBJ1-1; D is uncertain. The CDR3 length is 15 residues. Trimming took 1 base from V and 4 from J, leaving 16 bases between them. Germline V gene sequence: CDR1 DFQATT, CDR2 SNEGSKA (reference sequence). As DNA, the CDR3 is TGCAGTGCTAGAGGCACCGGGTCTTTGCGCACTGAAGCTTTCTTT. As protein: CSARGTGSLRTEAFF.

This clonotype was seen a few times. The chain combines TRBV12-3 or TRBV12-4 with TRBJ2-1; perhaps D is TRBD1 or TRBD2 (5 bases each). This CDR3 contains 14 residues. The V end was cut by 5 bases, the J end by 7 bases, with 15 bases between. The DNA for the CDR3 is TGTGCCAGCAGTGGGCCAGGGAGACTAAATGAGCAGTTCTTC. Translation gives CASSGPGRLNEQFF.

Written as DNA, the CDR3 is TGTGCCAGCAGCTTAGGCGGGGGTTTCACTGAAGCTTTCTTT. Amino acid sequence: CASSLGGGFTEAFF. The chain uses TRBV11-3 and TRBJ1-1; maybe TRBD1 (5 bases). V lost 1 base and J 4 bases, leaving 10 bases between the germline ends. The CDR3 has 14 residues. Germline V gives CDR1 SGHNT, CDR2 YENEEA. Based on the CDR3 plus reference TRBV11-3 and TRBJ1-1, the full variable domain is EAGVVQSPRYKIIEKKQPVAFWCNPISGHNTLYWYLQNLGQGPELLIRYENEEAVDDSQLPKDRFSAERLKGVDSTLKIQPAELGDSAVYLCASSLGGGFTEAFFGQGTRLTVV.

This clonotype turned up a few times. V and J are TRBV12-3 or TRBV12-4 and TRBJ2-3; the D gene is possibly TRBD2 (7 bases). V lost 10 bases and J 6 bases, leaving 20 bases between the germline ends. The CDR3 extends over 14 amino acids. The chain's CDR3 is CATLTGGRQDTQYF. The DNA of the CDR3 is TGTGCCACCTTAACCGGGGGGCGCCAGGATACGCAGTATTTT.